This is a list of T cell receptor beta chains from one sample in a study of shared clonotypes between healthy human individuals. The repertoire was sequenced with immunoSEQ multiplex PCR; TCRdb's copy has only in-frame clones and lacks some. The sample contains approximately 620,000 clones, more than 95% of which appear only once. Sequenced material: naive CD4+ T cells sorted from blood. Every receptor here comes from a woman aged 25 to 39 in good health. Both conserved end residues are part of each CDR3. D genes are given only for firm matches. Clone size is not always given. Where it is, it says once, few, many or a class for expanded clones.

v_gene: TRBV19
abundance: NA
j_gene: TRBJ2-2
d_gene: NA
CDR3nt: TGTGCCGTAGGGCCAGGGTTTACAAACACCGGGGAGCTGTTTTTT
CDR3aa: CAVGPGFTNTGELFF

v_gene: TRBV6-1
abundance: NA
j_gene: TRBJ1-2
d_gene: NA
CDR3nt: TGTGCCAGCGAGGAAGGGACGGCCGGCGAGTATGGCTACACCTTC
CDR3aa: CASEEGTAGEYGYTF

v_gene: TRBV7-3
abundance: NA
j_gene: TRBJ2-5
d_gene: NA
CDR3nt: TGTGCCAGCAGCCTCCCCGGTGACCAAGAGACCCAGTACTTC
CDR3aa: CASSLPGDQETQYF

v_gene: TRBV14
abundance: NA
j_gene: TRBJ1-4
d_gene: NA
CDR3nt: TGTGCCAGCAGCCAAGATCTGGGGGTCGCCGGGGAAAAACTGTTTTTT
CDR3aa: CASSQDLGVAGEKLFF

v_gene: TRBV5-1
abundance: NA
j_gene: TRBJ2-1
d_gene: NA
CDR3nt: TGCGCCAGCAGCGCCGGGGTGGCTGAGCAGTTCTTC
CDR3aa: CASSAGVAEQFF

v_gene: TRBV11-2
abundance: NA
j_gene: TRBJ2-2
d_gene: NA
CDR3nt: TGTGCCAGCAGCCATTTGGGAAGGCGGATAAGCACCGGGGAGCTGTTTTTT
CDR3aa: CASSHLGRRISTGELFF

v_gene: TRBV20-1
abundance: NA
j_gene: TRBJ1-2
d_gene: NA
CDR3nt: TGCAGTGCTAGAGATGACGGCTACACCTTC
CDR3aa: CSARDDGYTF

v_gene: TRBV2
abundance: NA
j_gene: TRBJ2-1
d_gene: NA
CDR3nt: TGTGCCAGCAGTGGAGGACAGTTAAATGAGCAGTTCTTC
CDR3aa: CASSGGQLNEQFF

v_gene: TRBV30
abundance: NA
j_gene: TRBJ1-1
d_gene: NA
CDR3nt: TGTGCCTGGGGGAGGGAGTGGGACACTGAAGCTTTCTTT
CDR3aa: CAWGREWDTEAFF

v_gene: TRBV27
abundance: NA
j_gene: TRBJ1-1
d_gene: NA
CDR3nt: TGTGCCAGCAAAGTCCGGGCCTACACTGAAGCTTTCTTT
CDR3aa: CASKVRAYTEAFF

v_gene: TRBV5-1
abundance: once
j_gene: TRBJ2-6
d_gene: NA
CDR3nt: TGCGCCAGCAGCTTGGACTTCTCTGGGGCCAACGTCCTGACTTTC
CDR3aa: CASSLDFSGANVLTF

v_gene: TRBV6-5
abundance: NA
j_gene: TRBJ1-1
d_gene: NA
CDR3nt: TGTGCCAGCAGACCCAGGGGTTTAAGGGGCACTGAAGCTTTCTTT
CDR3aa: CASRPRGLRGTEAFF

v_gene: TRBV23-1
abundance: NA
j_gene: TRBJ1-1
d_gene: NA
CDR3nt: TGCGCCAGCAGTCAATTTGCCGTTGTCAGACACACGAACACTGAAGCTTTCTTT
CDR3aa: CASSQFAVVRHTNTEAFF

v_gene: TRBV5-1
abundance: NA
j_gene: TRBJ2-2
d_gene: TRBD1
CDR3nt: TGCGCCAGCAGCGGAGAACAGGGGATGAACACCGGGGAGCTGTTTTTT
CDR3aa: CASSGEQGMNTGELFF

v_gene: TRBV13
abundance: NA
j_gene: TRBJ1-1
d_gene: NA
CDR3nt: TGTGCCAGCAGCTCTAGGAGGAACACTGAAGCTTTCTTT
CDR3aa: CASSSRRNTEAFF

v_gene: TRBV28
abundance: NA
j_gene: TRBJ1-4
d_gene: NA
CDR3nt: TGTGCCAGCAGTTTGTCGGGAACTAATGAAAAACTGTTTTTT
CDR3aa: CASSLSGTNEKLFF

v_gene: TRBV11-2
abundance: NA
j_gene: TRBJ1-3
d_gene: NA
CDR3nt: TGTGCCAGCAGACCCCGGTGGGGGCCTGGAAACACCATATATTTT
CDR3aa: CASRPRWGPGNTIYF

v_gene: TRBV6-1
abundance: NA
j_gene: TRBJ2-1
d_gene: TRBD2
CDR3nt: TGTGCCAGCAGTGAACCCGGGACTAGCGGGAGGATCTACAATGAGCAGTTCTTC
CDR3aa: CASSEPGTSGRIYNEQFF

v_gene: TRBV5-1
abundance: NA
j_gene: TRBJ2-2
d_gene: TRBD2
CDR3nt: TGCGCCAGCAGCTTTCTAGCGGGGAGCAGCACCGGGGAGCTGTTTTTT
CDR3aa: CASSFLAGSSTGELFF

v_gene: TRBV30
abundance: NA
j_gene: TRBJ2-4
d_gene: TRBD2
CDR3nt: TGTGCCTCCGCCCTGGGGCTAGCGGGAAACATTCAGTACTTC
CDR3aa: CASALGLAGNIQYF

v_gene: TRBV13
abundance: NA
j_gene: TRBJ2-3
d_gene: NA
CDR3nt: TGTGCCAGCAGCCCCGGGACTTCGGCAGATACGCAGTATTTT
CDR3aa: CASSPGTSADTQYF

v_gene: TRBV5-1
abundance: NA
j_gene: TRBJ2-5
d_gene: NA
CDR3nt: TGCGCCAGCAGCTTGGGGGGGTCCGAGACCCAGTACTTC
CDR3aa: CASSLGGSETQYF

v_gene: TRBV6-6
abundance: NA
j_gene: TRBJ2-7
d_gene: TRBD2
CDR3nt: TGTGCCAGCAGGCTGGGGACTAGCGGGACCTACGAGCAGTACTTC
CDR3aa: CASRLGTSGTYEQYF

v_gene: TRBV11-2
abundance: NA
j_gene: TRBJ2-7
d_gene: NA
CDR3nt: TGTGCCAGCAGGACCAACAAGGGAACCTACGAGCAGTACTTC
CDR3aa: CASRTNKGTYEQYF

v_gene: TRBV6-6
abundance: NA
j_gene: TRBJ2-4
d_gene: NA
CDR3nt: TGTGCCAGCAGTTATTTGTTAGTCTCGAACCCTCAGTACTTC
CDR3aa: CASSYLLVSNPQYF

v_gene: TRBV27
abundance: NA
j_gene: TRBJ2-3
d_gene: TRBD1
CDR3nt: TGTGCCAGCAGCCGGACAGGGGCCACAGATACGCAGTATTTT
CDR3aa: CASSRTGATDTQYF

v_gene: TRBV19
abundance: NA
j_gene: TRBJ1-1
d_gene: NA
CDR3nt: TGTGCCAGTAGTATACAGGGTTTTCGGACTGAAGCTTTCTTT
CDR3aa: CASSIQGFRTEAFF

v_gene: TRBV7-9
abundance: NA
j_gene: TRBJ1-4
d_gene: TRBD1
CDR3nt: TGTGCCAGCAGCTTATCATCCGGACAGGCGGCCGGGGGACTGTTTTTT
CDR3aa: CASSLSSGQAAGGLFF

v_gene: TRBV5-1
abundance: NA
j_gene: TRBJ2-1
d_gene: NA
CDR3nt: TGCGCCAGCAGCTTTGACGGGTCCAATGAGCAGTTCTTC
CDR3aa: CASSFDGSNEQFF

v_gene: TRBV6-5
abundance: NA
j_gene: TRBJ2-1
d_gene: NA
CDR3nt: TGTGCCAGCAGTTACGGTGGGGCGCAATACAATGAGCAGTTCTTC
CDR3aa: CASSYGGAQYNEQFF

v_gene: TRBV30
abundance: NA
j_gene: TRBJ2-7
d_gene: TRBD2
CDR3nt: TGTGCCTGGAGGCCTACTAGCGGGGGGAACTACGAGCAGTACTTC
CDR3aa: CAWRPTSGGNYEQYF

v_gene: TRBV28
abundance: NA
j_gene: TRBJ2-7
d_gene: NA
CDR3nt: TGTGCCAGCAGCCCCGTCCCCAACGAGCAGTACTTC
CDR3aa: CASSPVPNEQYF

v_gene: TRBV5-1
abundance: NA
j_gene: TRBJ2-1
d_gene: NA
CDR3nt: TGCGCCAGCAGCTCTGAAGCACAGGACTGGAATGAGCAGTTCTTC
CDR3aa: CASSSEAQDWNEQFF

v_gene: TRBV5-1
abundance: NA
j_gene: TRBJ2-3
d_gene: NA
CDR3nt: TGCGCCAGCAGCTTGGACAGGGCAGTCAGGGATACGCAGTATTTT
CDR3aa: CASSLDRAVRDTQYF

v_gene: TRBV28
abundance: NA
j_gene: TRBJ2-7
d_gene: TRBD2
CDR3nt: TGTGCCAGCATGGGGACTAGCGGGAGTATGTACGAGCAGTACTTC
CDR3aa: CASMGTSGSMYEQYF

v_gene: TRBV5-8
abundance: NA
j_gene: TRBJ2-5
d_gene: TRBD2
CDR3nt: TGTGCCAGCAGCTTGCTTAGACTAGCGGGAGACCAAGAGACCCAGTACTTC
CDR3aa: CASSLLRLAGDQETQYF

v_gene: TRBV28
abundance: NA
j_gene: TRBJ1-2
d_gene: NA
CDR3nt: TGTGCCAGCAGTCTATCGACAAAAATAAGTGGCTACACCTTC
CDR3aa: CASSLSTKISGYTF

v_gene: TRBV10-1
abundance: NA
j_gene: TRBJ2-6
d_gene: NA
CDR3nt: TGCGCCAGCAGTGAGTCGACTGCTGGGGCCAACGTCCTGACTTTC
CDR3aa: CASSESTAGANVLTF

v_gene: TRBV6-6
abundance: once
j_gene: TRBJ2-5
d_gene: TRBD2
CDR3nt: TGTGCCAGCAAGAGGACTAGGGCGGAGACCCAGTACTTC
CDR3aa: CASKRTRAETQYF

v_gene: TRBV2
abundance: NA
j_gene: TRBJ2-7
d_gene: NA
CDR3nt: TGTGCCAGCAGTGAAGCTTACAGGGTGTACGAGCAGTACTTC
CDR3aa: CASSEAYRVYEQYF

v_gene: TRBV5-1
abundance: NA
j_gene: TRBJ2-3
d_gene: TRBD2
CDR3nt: TGCGCCAGCAGCCGACTAGCGTGGGATACGCAGTATTTT
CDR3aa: CASSRLAWDTQYF

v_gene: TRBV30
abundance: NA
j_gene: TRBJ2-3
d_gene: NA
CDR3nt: TGTGCCTGGAGTCGGACAGATCCCACAGATACGCAGTATTTT
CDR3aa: CAWSRTDPTDTQYF

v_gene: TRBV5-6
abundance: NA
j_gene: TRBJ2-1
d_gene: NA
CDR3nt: TGTGCCAGCAGCTTACTGGAGGGTGAGCAGTTCTTC
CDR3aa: CASSLLEGEQFF

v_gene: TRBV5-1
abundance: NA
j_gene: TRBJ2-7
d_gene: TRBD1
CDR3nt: TGCGCCAGCAGCGTGACCGGGACAGCCTACGAGCAGTACTTC
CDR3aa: CASSVTGTAYEQYF

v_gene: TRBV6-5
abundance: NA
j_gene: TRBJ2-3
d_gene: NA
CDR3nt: TGTGCCAGCAGTTACTCACGGGGGCACGGAGATACGCAGTATTTT
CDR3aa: CASSYSRGHGDTQYF

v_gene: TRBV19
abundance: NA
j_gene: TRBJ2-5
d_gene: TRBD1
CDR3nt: TGTGCCAGTAGTTTTACAGGGGTGGAGACCCAGTACTTC
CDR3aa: CASSFTGVETQYF

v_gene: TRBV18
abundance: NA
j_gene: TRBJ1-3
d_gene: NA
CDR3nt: TGTGCCAGCTCACCATGGGACGGAGCCTCTGGAAACACCATATATTTT
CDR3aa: CASSPWDGASGNTIYF

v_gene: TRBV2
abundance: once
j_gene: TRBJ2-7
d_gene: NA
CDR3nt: TGTGCCAGCAGTACTTCCTACGAGCAGTACTTC
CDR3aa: CASSTSYEQYF

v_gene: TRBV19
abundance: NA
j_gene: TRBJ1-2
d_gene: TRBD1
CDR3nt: TGTGCCAGTAGTAGTCGGACAGGGGGGAACGGCTACACCTTC
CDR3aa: CASSSRTGGNGYTF

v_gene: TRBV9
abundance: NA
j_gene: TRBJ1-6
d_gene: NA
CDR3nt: TGTGCCAGCAGCTCACTATCCGGAGAGTCACCCCTCCACTTT
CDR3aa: CASSSLSGESPLHF

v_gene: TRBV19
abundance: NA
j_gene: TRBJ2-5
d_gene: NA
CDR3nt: TGTGCCAGTGGGGGGGAGACCCAGTACTTC
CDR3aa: CASGGETQYF

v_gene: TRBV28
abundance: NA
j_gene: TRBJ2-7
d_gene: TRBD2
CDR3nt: TGTGCCAGCAGACTAGCGGGGGGCTCCTACGAGCAGTACTTC
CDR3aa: CASRLAGGSYEQYF

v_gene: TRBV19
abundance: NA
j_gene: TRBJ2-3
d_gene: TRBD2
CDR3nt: TGTGCCAGTAGGAATAGCGGGAGGGTCGGGGATACGCAGTATTTT
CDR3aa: CASRNSGRVGDTQYF

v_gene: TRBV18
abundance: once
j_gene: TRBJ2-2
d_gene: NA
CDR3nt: TGTGCCAGCTCACCCCTGTCCCGGGACACCGGGGAGCTGTTTTTT
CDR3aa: CASSPLSRDTGELFF